This T cell receptor beta chain was found in a study of T cells in Graves' hyperthyroidism and ophthalmopathy. Overall study context: Blood from the periphery was taken at initial diagnosis, before any treatment.

In germline, CDR1 is MGHDK, CDR2 SYGVNS. CDR3 size: 15 residues. The V and J ends lost 3 bases and 5 bases, in that order; junction bases with no gene match: 7. Researchers took RNA transcripts and amplified the TCR beta CDR3 regions from them. When the TCR CDR3 underwent first-round RT-PCR, the HTBI primer set was used. Via MiXCR, TCRdb re-called the multiplex PCR reads, giving one row per CDR3 protein. Of some 600,000 distinct CDR3 sequences listed, more than 11% are singletons. This clonotype was counted many times. Exclusions: uncontrolled infection, other autoimmune disease, pregnancy, lactation. Cells are PBMCs isolated from more than 8.5 ml of fresh blood.

The receptor was derived from a young woman with Graves' hyperthyroidism that later progressed to Graves' ophthalmopathy. V and J are TRBV25-1 and TRBJ2-5; 9 positions match TRBD2. Sequencing was done on a sample of blood. CDR3 sequence (DNA): TGTGCCAGCAGTGATCGTAGCGGGAGTACGGAGACCCAGTACTTC. Protein: CASSDRSGSTETQYF.